The 19 T cell receptor beta chains presented below share a single source sample, sequenced in a study of blood T cells in healthy people across ages. Through a sample-barcoded 5' primer and a J-beta primer mix, a second PCR was run for roughly 6 to 12 cycles. Each CDR3 protein is one row after TCRdb ran MiXCR on the 5' RACE reads. The sample gives roughly 730,000 distinct CDR3 sequences, around three fifths of which show up once; 20% to 30% is in the top ten. The sequencing sample was made of blood. The receptors were gathered from a man in his forties or fifties in good health.

The V call is TRBV10-2, the J call TRBJ1-3; tentative D call: TRBD1 (5 bases). This CDR3 spans 11 amino acids. Germline V gene data show CDR1 as WSHSY and CDR2 as SAAADI. Trimming removed 7 bases at V and 7 bases at J, with 8 bases between. The CDR3 region has the DNA TGCGCCAGCATGACAGCTAACACCATATATTTT. It encodes CASMTANTIYF.

The chain has TRBV28 and TRBJ2-7, with 8 positions matching TRBD1. CDR3 length: 15 amino acids. Germline-derived CDR1 and CDR2 are MDHEN and SYDVKM. The trim removed 6 bases at V and 3 bases at J, leaving 10 bases unmatched. CDR3 amino acids: CASRRMTGAYYEQYF. CDR3 sequence (DNA): TGTGCCAGCAGAAGGATGACAGGGGCTTACTACGAGCAGTACTTC.

This clonotype was recorded once. V usage is TRBV4-3 and J usage is TRBJ1-1, with no clear D. This CDR3 has 14 residues. Trimming stripped 2 bases from V and 1 base from J, with 8 bases between. Germline CDR1 is LGHNA and CDR2 is YSLEER. In nucleotides, the CDR3 is TGCGCCAGCAGCCAAACGTTAGGGAACACTGAAGCTTTCTTT. Protein sequence: CASSQTLGNTEAFF.

This clonotype was seen a few times. The chain couples TRBV5-1 to TRBJ2-5; D is unclear. The CDR3 covers 13 residues. Deletions cut 1 base from V and 10 bases from J, with 14 bases between. The germline CDR1 and CDR2 sequences are SGHRS and YFSETQ. CDR3 amino acids: CASSLRSPGSQYF. Written as DNA, the CDR3 is TGCGCCAGCAGCTTGAGGTCCCCCGGTAGCCAGTACTTC.

This clonotype was observed a few times. The chain has TRBV4-2 and TRBJ2-2; 7 positions match TRBD1. CDR1 and CDR2 from the germline V gene are LGHNA and YNFKEQ. The CDR3 totals 15 residues. Losses at the gene ends were 6 bases for V and 6 bases for J; bases not matched to a gene: 10. CDR3: CASRRGQRDPGELFF. The CDR3, as DNA: TGTGCCAGCAGAAGGGGACAGAGAGACCCCGGGGAGCTGTTTTTT.

The chain has TRBV29-1 and TRBJ2-3; tentative D call: TRBD1 (5 bases). The germline V gene has CDR1 SQVTM and CDR2 ANQGSEA. V was shortened by 7 bases and J by 0 bases, with 11 bases between the two germline ends. The CDR3 consists of 13 residues. CDR3 sequence reads: CSGGTTSTDTQYF. CDR3 nucleotide sequence: TGCAGCGGGGGCACTACTAGCACAGATACGCAGTATTTT.

The chain joins TRBV12-3 or TRBV12-4 to TRBJ2-5; TRBD1 or TRBD2 may be the D gene (5 bases each). Matching the DNA end better, TRBJ2-7 makes the J call doubtful. This CDR3 is 14 amino acids long. The chain's CDR3 is CASSKTGTPPEQYF. The CDR3 region has the DNA TGTGCCAGCAGTAAAACCGGGACGCCTCCCGAGCAGTACTTC.

The V and J genes are TRBV7-3 and TRBJ2-1, with D uncertain. The CDR3 length is 16 residues. The V gene's germline CDR1 is SGHTA and CDR2 FQGTGA. The V and J ends lost 4 bases and 0 bases respectively, with 13 bases between them. As DNA, the CDR3 is TGTGCCAGCAGCTCCAAACCCAGATCCTCCTACAATGAGCAGTTCTTC. Its protein product is CASSSKPRSSYNEQFF. Based on the CDR3 plus reference TRBV7-3 and TRBJ2-1, the full variable domain is GAGVSQTPSNKVTEKGKYVELRCDPISGHTALYWYRQSLGQGPEFLIYFQGTGAADDSGLPNDRFFAVRPEGSVSTLKIQRTERGDSAVYLCASSSKPRSSYNEQFFGPGTRLTVL.

This clonotype was seen just once. The chain is built from TRBV28 and TRBJ2-1, with 9 bases identical to TRBD2. The J call is in doubt because the DNA end fits TRBJ2-7 better. The V gene's germline CDR1 is MDHEN and CDR2 SYDVKM. The CDR3 has 16 amino acids. The CDR3 DNA reads as TGTGCCAGCAGTTTAGCCGGGACTAGCTACTACGATGAGCAGTACTTC. Its translation is CASSLAGTSYYDEQYF.

J is TRBJ1-4 and V is TRBV7-9, with TRBD1 matching 10 bases. CDR1 is SEHNR, CDR2 FQNEAQ, per germline (reference sequence). CDR3 size: 15 residues. The V and J ends lost 1 base and 8 bases, in that order; junction bases with no gene match: 4. This CDR3 reads CASSLGDRGGEKLFF. CDR3 DNA sequence: TGTGCCAGCAGCTTAGGGGACAGGGGTGGCGAAAAACTGTTTTTT.

This clonotype was counted once. Since a much larger clone is just one base distant, this may be a read error. This chain connects TRBV12-3 or TRBV12-4 to TRBJ2-1; TRBD2 is a possible D gene (5 bases). This CDR3 has 12 amino acids. The germline V and J ends were trimmed by 6 bases and 13 bases, with 16 bases remaining between them. CDR3 residues: CASSPAGETQFF. The CDR3 DNA reads TGTGCCAGCAGCCCAGCCGGGGAGACCCAGTTCTTC.

V is TRBV3-1 and J is TRBJ2-5; 10 bases line up with TRBD1. Matching the DNA end better, TRBJ2-7 makes the J call doubtful. CDR3 length equals 16 residues. Germline lookup yields CDR1 LGHDT and CDR2 YNNKEL (reference sequence). The CDR3 spells CASSSIPGTGVGEQYF. The CDR3 DNA follows: TGTGCCAGCAGCTCGATACCCGGGACAGGGGTTGGCGAGCAGTACTTC.

This clonotype has only a few counts. This chain connects TRBV4-3 to TRBJ2-5; 8 bases align to TRBD2. The CDR3 runs to 14 residues. Trimming took 0 bases from V and 4 from J; bases not matched to a gene: 1. CDR1 and CDR2 (germline): LGHNA, YSLEER. Here the CDR3 reads CASSQDGGVETQYF. In nucleotides, the CDR3 is TGCGCCAGCAGCCAAGACGGGGGGGTAGAGACCCAGTACTTC.

The rearrangement joins TRBV6-2 or TRBV6-3 to TRBJ2-7; 7 bases fit TRBD2. This CDR3 is built from 15 residues. With V trimmed by 3 bases and J by 0 bases, 5 bases remained unmatched. Germline V gene data show CDR1 as MNHEY and CDR2 as SVGEGT. The CDR3 reads CASSYLAGVSYEQYF. CDR3 sequence (DNA): TGTGCCAGCAGTTATCTCGCGGGGGTCTCCTACGAGCAGTACTTC.

This chain uses TRBV6-6 with TRBJ2-1, with 7 positions matching TRBD1. CDR3 size: 16 residues. The germline gives CDR1 MNHNY, CDR2 SVGAGI (reference sequence). V shed 7 bases and J 3 bases; nucleotides not matched to a gene: 12. CDR3 region: CASTPPPQGVYNEQFF. Here the CDR3 DNA reads TGTGCCAGCACCCCACCCCCCCAGGGGGTCTACAATGAGCAGTTCTTC.

The rearrangement uses TRBV4-2 and TRBJ2-7; TRBD1 agrees at 9 bases. Trimming took 7 bases from V and 6 from J; bases not matched to a gene: 16. Per the germline V gene, CDR1 is LGHNA and CDR2 is YNFKEQ. This CDR3 has 16 amino acids. The CDR3 protein is CASTKGDREQSPEQYF. For the CDR3, the DNA is TGTGCCAGCACAAAAGGGGACAGGGAACAAAGCCCCGAGCAGTACTTC.

This clonotype was counted only a few times. V gene TRBV7-2 combines with J gene TRBJ2-3, with D perhaps matching TRBD2 (6 bases). This CDR3 is 14 amino acids long. CDR1 is SGHTA, CDR2 FQGNSA, per germline. V shed 5 bases and J shed 0 bases, with 9 bases lying between them. The CDR3 coding sequence is TGTGCCAGCAGCGAGGGACTTAGCACAGATACGCAGTATTTT. It yields the protein CASSEGLSTDTQYF.

Regarding this clonotype: A much larger clone lies one base from this, so it may be a read error. V usage is TRBV5-6 and J usage is TRBJ2-4; D call uncertain. This CDR3 has 16 amino acids. Trimming stripped 0 bases from V and 0 bases from J, with 10 bases between. Per germline, CDR1 SGHDT and CDR2 YYEEEE. CDR3 DNA: TGTGCCAGCAGCTTGGGGGCAGAGCTAGCCAAAAACATTCAGTACTTC. Its translation: CASSLGAELAKNIQYF.

The chain combines TRBV6-2 or TRBV6-3 with TRBJ2-5; D remains ambiguous. V was trimmed by 11 bases and J by 6 bases, leaving 10 bases between them. The CDR3 sequence is 10 residues long. Germline CDR1 reads MNHEY; CDR2 reads SVGEGT. In nucleotides, the CDR3 is TGTGCCGTGACAAGGAAGACCCAGTACTTC. Protein sequence: CAVTRKTQYF.